The rows below give T cell receptor beta chains drawn from one sample of a study of blood T cell repertoires in COVID-19. Some clones are missing from TCRdb's copy, which holds only in-frame ones; the method was immunoSEQ multiplex PCR. The sample yields around 190,000 clones, around 83% seen once. Sequences were obtained from PBMCs or T cells enriched from blood (not recorded which). Receptor source: a woman aged 40 to 55 in a cohort exposed to, infected with or recovered from COVID-19 (not recorded which). CDR3s include the opening cysteine and the closing phenylalanine or tryptophan. A D gene is named only where the DNA matches it firmly. Only part of the rows carry a size: once, few, many, or a class if the clone is expanded.

j_call clone_size v_call d_call cdr3_aa cdr3_nt
TRBJ1-5 . TRBV4-1 . CASSQDWTFSNQPQHF TGCGCCAGCAGCCAAGACTGGACATTTAGCAATCAGCCCCAGCATTTT
TRBJ1-1 . TRBV7-8 TRBD1 CASSTGQGMNTEAFF TGTGCCAGCAGCACTGGACAGGGTATGAACACTGAAGCTTTCTTT
TRBJ1-1 . TRBV7-8 . CASSLFATREAFF TGTGCCAGCAGCTTATTTGCGACACGGGAAGCTTTCTTT
TRBJ1-1 . TRBV27 TRBD1 CASSLSTGPTTEAFF TGTGCCAGCAGTTTGTCGACAGGGCCGACCACTGAAGCTTTCTTT
TRBJ2-5 . TRBV5-1 TRBD2 CASSLSGGALETQYF TGCGCCAGCAGCTTAAGCGGGGGGGCGTTGGAGACCCAGTACTTC
TRBJ1-6 . TRBV5-1 TRBD1 CASSLEGQGSYNSPLHF TGCGCCAGCAGCTTGGAGGGACAGGGCTCCTATAATTCACCCCTCCACTTT
TRBJ2-2 . TRBV18 . CASSVTSLANTGELFF TGTGCCAGCTCAGTCACTAGCTTGGCGAACACCGGGGAGCTGTTTTTT
TRBJ2-5 . TRBV3-1/TRBV3-2 TRBD2 CASSQRLAGGLETQYF TGTGCCAGCAGCCAACGACTAGCGGGGGGGTTGGAGACCCAGTACTTC
TRBJ1-4 . TRBV19 TRBD1 CASSIVGQQNEKLFF TGTGCCAGTAGTATTGTGGGACAGCAAAATGAAAAACTGTTTTTT
TRBJ1-2 . TRBV9 TRBD1 CASSVDDRDGYTF TGTGCCAGCAGCGTAGATGACAGGGACGGCTACACCTTC
TRBJ1-2 . TRBV7-9 . CASSLGGSYGYTF TGTGCCAGCAGCTTGGGGGGTAGCTATGGCTACACCTTC
TRBJ2-1 . TRBV30 . CAWSVRRAVNNEQFF TGTGCCTGGAGTGTACGGAGAGCGGTCAATAATGAGCAGTTCTTC
TRBJ2-7 . TRBV11-2 TRBD1 CASSSFETGRYEQYF TGTGCCAGCAGCTCCTTTGAGACAGGGCGATACGAGCAGTACTTC
TRBJ1-4 . TRBV14 TRBD1 CASSPRVGTGALNEKLFF TGTGCCAGCAGCCCACGAGTGGGGACAGGGGCCCTTAATGAAAAACTGTTTTTT
TRBJ2-7 . TRBV28 TRBD1 CASSRDRWPRGEQYF TGTGCCAGCAGCCGGGACAGATGGCCTAGGGGCGAGCAGTACTTC
TRBJ2-1 few TRBV4-1 TRBD1 CASSLRDRGNEQFF TGCGCCAGCAGCCTACGCGACAGGGGCAATGAGCAGTTCTTC
TRBJ1-5 . TRBV5-1 . CASRAVGEGNQPQHF TGCGCCAGCAGAGCCGTTGGGGAGGGCAATCAGCCCCAGCATTTT
TRBJ1-5 . TRBV2 . CASSEGGGSRRLSGPQHF TGTGCCAGCAGTGAAGGTGGGGGGTCCCGAAGACTATCAGGGCCCCAGCATTTT
TRBJ2-2 . TRBV30 . CAWSVGGAAGELFF TGTGCCTGGAGTGTAGGAGGGGCTGCCGGGGAGCTGTTTTTT
TRBJ2-2 . TRBV7-9 TRBD2 CASSPQAGGPRGELFF TGTGCCAGCAGCCCCCAGGCGGGAGGGCCCCGGGGGGAGCTGTTTTTT
TRBJ1-1 . TRBV7-8 . CASSPGRATEAFF TGTGCCAGCAGTCCCGGCAGGGCCACTGAAGCTTTCTTT
TRBJ2-7 . TRBV27 . CASSFRPVFYEQYF TGTGCCAGCAGTTTTCGTCCGGTGTTCTACGAGCAGTACTTC
TRBJ1-2 . TRBV6-5 TRBD1 CASRGGQAARGYTF TGTGCCAGCAGGGGGGGACAGGCGGCTCGTGGCTACACCTTC
TRBJ1-2 once TRBV7-2 . CASSFLNYGYTF TGTGCCAGCAGCTTCCTAAACTATGGCTACACCTTC
TRBJ2-1 . TRBV4-1 TRBD2 CASSQVLTSGTYNEQFF TGCGCCAGCAGCCAAGTCTTAACTAGCGGGACCTACAATGAGCAGTTCTTC
TRBJ1-2 . TRBV29-1 TRBD1 CSVDRGPEANYGYTF TGCAGCGTTGACAGGGGGCCGGAAGCTAACTATGGCTACACCTTC